This section outlines one TCR beta chain sequence together with its context. In the study's own analysis: Amplifying reference gene primers gave estimates of nucleated cell counts. Assay used: immunoSEQ multiplex PCR; TCRdb lists only in-frame clones, some missing. V, J and clone size are taken as reported in that table, and D and trimming were inferred from the DNA itself. Here the sample spans fewer than 200,000 clones, approximately 80% being singletons. These data are taken from a study of blood T cell repertoires in COVID-19. Germline assignment: CDR1 MGHRA and CDR2 YSYEKL. After removal of 2 bases from V and 5 bases from J, the junction contained 9 bases not matched to a gene. The CDR3 contains 16 residues.

The gene calls are TRBV4-1 and TRBJ2-1, with TRBD1 identical over 7 bases. Sequenced: peripheral blood. This receptor was obtained from a woman of 80 years or more with acute or convalescent COVID-19. As DNA, the CDR3 is TGCGCCAGCAGCCAACCAGGTTACAGGGGAGACAATGAGCAGTTCTTC. This gives the protein CASSQPGYRGDNEQFF.